A selection of T cell receptor beta chains follows, all from one sample in a study of PD-L1 blockade in urothelial cancer. Sequenced by immunoSEQ multiplex PCR; TCRdb stores in-frame clones only, minus some. The sample consists of approximately 50,000 clones, 88% of them appearing once. Sequenced here: PBMCs, sampled around atezolizumab (anti-PD-L1) treatment. Source of these receptors: a man aged 55-75 years with urothelial cancer. CDR3s include the opening cysteine and the closing phenylalanine or tryptophan. The order of the fields is CDR3 DNA, CDR3 protein, V gene, clone size, J gene, D gene. D genes are given only for firm matches. For some rows the clone size is stated as once, few or many, or as a class when expanded; others skip it.

TGTGCCAGCAGCTTGTCTAACGGGGGGGGGCCAGAGACCCAGTACTTC	CASSLSNGGGPETQYF	TRBV5-4	NA	TRBJ2-5	TRBD2
TGTGCCAGCAGTGTTGGACAGCCGCAAAGCACAGATACGCAGTATTTT	CASSVGQPQSTDTQYF	TRBV28	NA	TRBJ2-3	NA
TGTGCCAGCAGCCCACCGGGGGGGGAGTTCTACGAGCAGTACTTC	CASSPPGGEFYEQYF	TRBV5-4	few	TRBJ2-7	TRBD2
TGTGCCAGCAGCTTGGACAGGGCTTTGCTCTCTGGAAACACCATATATTTT	CASSLDRALLSGNTIYF	TRBV11-2	NA	TRBJ1-3	TRBD1
TGTGCCAGCAGTTATTCCGGGACAGGCCGCTATGGCTACACCTTC	CASSYSGTGRYGYTF	TRBV6-5	NA	TRBJ1-2	TRBD1
TGTGCCAGCAGGTGGACTAGCGGGAGGGCGTACGAGCAGTACTTC	CASRWTSGRAYEQYF	TRBV6-1	NA	TRBJ2-7	TRBD2
TGTGCCAGCAGACCCGGCGGGGCAGGACTGTATATGGCTAACACCTTC	CASRPGGAGLYMANTF	TRBV28	NA	TRBJ1-2	NA
TGCGCCAGCAGGCCCGAGGGAGGGAGCTCCTACGAGCAGTACTTC	CASRPEGGSSYEQYF	TRBV5-1	NA	TRBJ2-7	TRBD2
TGTGCCAGTAGTATAGATCGTACAGATACGCAGTATTTT	CASSIDRTDTQYF	TRBV19	NA	TRBJ2-3	NA
TGTGCCATCCCGACACGGTACGAGCAGTACTTC	CAIPTRYEQYF	TRBV21-1	NA	TRBJ2-7	NA
TGTGCCTGGTCCGGGACAGGGGGACTCCTCCGCGAAAAACTGTTTTTT	CAWSGTGGLLREKLFF	TRBV30	NA	TRBJ1-4	TRBD1
TGTGCCAGCAGCTTGTTAGCGGGAGGGCCGCAAGAGACCCAGTACTTC	CASSLLAGGPQETQYF	TRBV5-4	NA	TRBJ2-5	TRBD2
TGCGCCAGCAGCTTGGAGGCAGGCGTAACCTACGAGCAGTACTTC	CASSLEAGVTYEQYF	TRBV5-1	NA	TRBJ2-7	NA
TGTGCCAGCTCGACAGGGGAGGGGACTGAAGCTTTCTTT	CASSTGEGTEAFF	TRBV18	few	TRBJ1-1	TRBD1
TGTGCCAGCAGCTTTCGTCGAACAGACCCCCACGGGGAGCTGTTTTTT	CASSFRRTDPHGELFF	TRBV11-2	NA	TRBJ2-2	NA
TGTGCCAGCAGCTCCACGGGACAGGCCGTAGGGGAGCAGTACTTC	CASSSTGQAVGEQYF	TRBV7-6	NA	TRBJ2-7	TRBD1
TGTGCCAGCAGTTACGGGGGGACAGTTAGTAACTATGGCTACACCTTC	CASSYGGTVSNYGYTF	TRBV6-5	NA	TRBJ1-2	TRBD1
TGTGCCAGCAGCTTGGAGGCAGGGATGGACCAAGAGACCCAGTACTTC	CASSLEAGMDQETQYF	TRBV5-6	NA	TRBJ2-5	NA
TGTGCCAGCAGCTTAGCTGCGGGAGCCTACAATGAGCAGTTCTTC	CASSLAAGAYNEQFF	TRBV7-9	NA	TRBJ2-1	TRBD2
TGCAGCGTTGAAGATAGAGAAGGGGGTTACGAGCAGTACTTC	CSVEDREGGYEQYF	TRBV29-1	once	TRBJ2-7	NA
TGTGCCAGCAGCTTAGCGCAGACTAGCACAGATACGCAGTATTTT	CASSLAQTSTDTQYF	TRBV7-9	NA	TRBJ2-3	NA
TGTGCCAGCAGGGCCCTAGCGGGGATTAGCACAGATACGCAGTATTTT	CASRALAGISTDTQYF	TRBV27	NA	TRBJ2-3	TRBD2
TGTGCCAGCAGTCCCCGACATACGTCTAACTATGGCTACACCTTC	CASSPRHTSNYGYTF	TRBV25-1	NA	TRBJ1-2	NA
TGTGCCAGTAGTATAGAGCTTCGGGACAGGTCCTACGAGCAGTACTTC	CASSIELRDRSYEQYF	TRBV19	NA	TRBJ2-7	TRBD1
TGCGCCAGCAGCTTGATTCCGGGGACAGCTAATGAAAAACTGTTTTTT	CASSLIPGTANEKLFF	TRBV5-1	once	TRBJ1-4	TRBD1
TGTGCCAGCAGTGTTGGGCAGCTGTCTAACTATGGCTACACCTTC	CASSVGQLSNYGYTF	TRBV2	NA	TRBJ1-2	NA
TGTGCCAGTAGCCAGGGATACTCCTACAATGAGCAGTTCTTC	CASSQGYSYNEQFF	TRBV19	NA	TRBJ2-1	NA
TGTGCCAGCATCAAGCGAGCCACCGCCCTCAATGAGCAGTTCTTC	CASIKRATALNEQFF	TRBV5-6	NA	TRBJ2-1	NA